This T cell receptor beta chain comes out of a study of spatial heterogeneity in lung cancer. The wider study: In cases with available follow-up PBMC samples, these were sequenced at a median of about two years after resection.

Time point in this sample: blood at routine non-recurrence follow-up after resection. Tumor, nontumor lung or frozen PBMC supplied whole RNA that was sequenced unsorted. TCRdb processed the 5' RACE reads anew with MiXCR; each CDR3 protein has one entry. The sample has some 36,000 distinct CDR3 sequences, around 7.6% seen once. This clonotype was seen repeatedly, ten times or more. This receptor was identified in a male donor with early-stage non-small cell lung cancer. Sample: PBMCs, taken at follow-up.

For the CDR3, the DNA is TGTGCCAGCAGTCCCGGGACAGGGGATTACAATGAGCAGTTCTTC. This encodes CASSPGTGDYNEQFF. The chain employs TRBV11-1 and TRBJ2-1, with 10 bases fitting TRBD1. J was trimmed by 4 bases and V by 6 bases; bases with no gene match: 6. This CDR3 contains 15 residues. Germline CDR1 reads SGHAT; CDR2 reads FQDESV (reference sequence).